The sample holds many counts of the clone carrying this T cell receptor (beta chain). Its target is not known. TCRdb re-analysed the multiplex PCR reads in MiXCR, keeping a single row per CDR3 protein. The profile shows around 120,000 distinct CDR3 sequences, around 20% of them singletons. The sample is drawn from a study of breast tumors, draining lymph nodes, adjacent tissues. Whole-study findings and limits: Compared with lymph nodes, tumors were less diverse; compared with nontumor tissue, more. The data were judged consistent with most tumor T cells coming from lymph node and expanding in tumor.

CDR3 size: 17 residues. CDR1 and CDR2 from the germline V gene are SGHRS and YFSETQ. J gave up 4 bases and V 2 bases, and 10 bases lay outside the gene matches. Axillary draining lymph nodes of breast cancer patients supplied the node samples. The sample was axillary lymph node tissue. V gene TRBV5-1 combines with J gene TRBJ2-7, with TRBD2 matching over 12 bases. This receptor was identified in a female donor with breast cancer. Some clones in this sample may be carry-over from other donors' samples. CDR3 nucleotides: TGCGCCAGCAGCTTACTGCCTAGCGGGAGGGCCAGGTACGAGCAGTACTTC. This sequence encodes CASSLLPSGRARYEQYF.